The 30 T cell receptor beta chains given below trace back to one sample, sequenced in a study of PD-1 blockade in classical Hodgkin lymphoma. Here immunoSEQ multiplex PCR was the method, and the copy in TCRdb shows in-frame clones only, minus some. The sample records around 15,000 clones, over 80% being singletons. Documented time point: newly diagnosed, previously untreated cHL patient sample. CD4+ T cells were purified from thawed PBMCs by negative selection. The sequencing input was CD4+ T cells from blood. The source is a human donor with classical Hodgkin lymphoma.

Here the CDR3 DNA reads TGTGCCAGCAGTTATTCAGGGGAATTCACTGAAGCTTTCTTT. Translated, it gives CASSYSGEFTEAFF. The V and J genes are TRBV6-5 and TRBJ1-1; perhaps TRBD1 as D (6 bases). The germline CDR1 and CDR2 sequences are MNHEY and SVGAGI. This CDR3 has 14 amino acids. V dropped 3 bases and J dropped 4 bases, with 12 bases sitting between them.

This clone occurred once. The V gene is TRBV29-1, the J gene TRBJ1-6; the D gene is possibly TRBD1 (5 bases). Per the germline V gene, CDR1 is SQVTM and CDR2 is ANQGSEA. V dropped 0 bases and J dropped 14 bases, with 8 bases sitting between them. The CDR3 length is 11 residues. CDR3 region: CSVEEGHSLHF. The CDR3 DNA reads as TGCAGCGTTGAAGAGGGGCATTCCCTCCACTTT.

The genes are TRBV2 and TRBJ2-3; 10 bases match TRBD1. The V gene end was trimmed by 6 bases and the J gene end by 3 bases; junction bases not matched to a gene: 3. The CDR3 sequence is 14 residues long. Germline V gene data show CDR1 as SNHLY and CDR2 as FYNNEI. Here the CDR3 reads CASRGQGRTDTQYF. CDR3 in DNA: TGTGCCAGCAGGGGACAGGGGAGGACAGATACGCAGTATTTT.

The chain is built from TRBV9 and TRBJ2-1; tentative D call: TRBD1 (5 bases). V dropped 2 bases and J dropped 10 bases, with 16 bases sitting between them. Germline V lookup: CDR1 SGDLS, CDR2 YYNGEE. This CDR3 is 14 amino acids long. The CDR3 nucleotides read TGTGCCAGCAGCGTGCGCCAGGGCCCCCGGGAGCAGTTCTTC. Protein product: CASSVRQGPREQFF.

This clone has only one observation. CDR3 residues: CATSRDQGGEQYF. Written as DNA, the CDR3 is TGTGCCACCAGCAGAGATCAGGGGGGCGAGCAGTACTTC. The chain has TRBV15 and TRBJ2-7; weak D call: TRBD1 (7 bases). This CDR3 spans 13 amino acids. CDR1 is LNHNV and CDR2 is YYDKDF in the germline V gene (reference sequence). With 0 bases removed from V and 6 bases from J, the gap between germline ends came to 9 bases.

The chain couples TRBV10-1 to TRBJ2-3, with D perhaps being TRBD1 or TRBD2 (5 bases each). With 5 bases removed from V and 7 bases from J, the gap between germline ends came to 16 bases. This CDR3 is 14 amino acids long. Germline CDR1 and CDR2: WNHNN and SYGVQD (reference sequence). As DNA, the CDR3 is TGCGCCAGCAGTCATCTCCGGGACCCACATACGCAGTATTTT. This encodes CASSHLRDPHTQYF.

This rearrangement joins TRBV19 to TRBJ2-7; D gene uncertain. The germline gives CDR1 LNHDA, CDR2 SQIVND (reference sequence). The CDR3 consists of 12 residues. V was shortened by 4 bases and J by 5 bases, with 9 bases between the two germline ends. The CDR3 spells CASSNQNHEQYF. The CDR3 DNA reads as TGTGCCAGTAGTAACCAGAACCACGAGCAGTACTTC.

This clone was seen only a few times. The chain recombines TRBV30 with TRBJ1-1, with 7 bases that match TRBD1. V was pared by 3 bases and J by 5 bases, with 9 bases of the junction left unmatched. Germline loops: CDR1 GTSNPN, CDR2 SVGIG (reference sequence). The CDR3 loop spans 14 amino acids. CDR3 loop: CAWRAISRGTEAFF. CDR3 coding DNA: TGTGCCTGGAGGGCCATTTCCAGGGGGACTGAAGCTTTCTTT.

This chain connects TRBV6-6 to TRBJ2-7; D may be TRBD2 (6 bases). The CDR3 has 12 amino acids. Germline CDR1 is MNHNY and CDR2 is SVGAGI (reference sequence). V shed 8 bases and J shed 3 bases, with 11 bases lying between them. The CDR3 reads CASCSTSYEQYF. In DNA, the CDR3 is TGTGCCAGCTGCTCGACTAGCTACGAGCAGTACTTC.

The V gene is TRBV11-2, the J gene TRBJ2-5; D unclear. The germline CDR1 and CDR2 sequences are SGHAT and FQNNGV. V dropped 1 base and J dropped 5 bases, with 5 bases sitting between them. The CDR3 runs to 12 residues. The DNA for the CDR3 is TGTGCCAGCAGCTTAGCGAGGGAGACCCAGTACTTC. Protein: CASSLARETQYF.

This chain links TRBV6-5 with TRBJ2-3; 8 nucleotides match TRBD2. The CDR3 loop spans 14 amino acids. V shed 6 bases and J 8 bases; nucleotides not matched to a gene: 10. CDR1 is MNHEY, CDR2 SVGAGI, per germline. The CDR3, as DNA: TGTGCCAGCAGACCCAGTTTAGCGGGATTTACGCAGTATTTT. Encoded protein: CASRPSLAGFTQYF.

This chain links TRBV30 with TRBJ1-1; maybe TRBD1 (6 bases). Germline loops: CDR1 GTSNPN, CDR2 SVGIG (reference sequence). The CDR3 contains 14 residues. With 4 bases removed from V and 5 bases from J, the gap between germline ends came to 17 bases. CDR3 sequence (DNA): TGTGCCTGGATCGACGGGGGGGGCTGGACTGAAGCTTTCTTT. It translates to CAWIDGGGWTEAFF.

J is TRBJ1-1 and V is TRBV27; D is unresolved. V was cut by 6 bases and J by 1 base, with 9 bases left in between. This CDR3 comprises 13 residues. CDR1 MNHEY and CDR2 SMNVEV come from the germline V gene (reference sequence). In nucleotides, the CDR3 is TGTGCCAGCAGCTACCTCAAGAACACTGAAGCTTTCTTT. This codes for CASSYLKNTEAFF.

This chain links TRBV5-1 with TRBJ2-1; 8 nucleotides agree with TRBD2. Germline lookup yields CDR1 SGHRS and CDR2 YFSETQ. V lost 0 bases to trimming and J lost 8 bases; unmatched junction nucleotides: 7. The CDR3 totals 15 residues. The DNA of the CDR3 is TGCGCCAGCAGCTTGGCCCGGACTAGCATCGATGAGCAGTTCTTC. The encoded protein is CASSLARTSIDEQFF.

The chain couples TRBV28 to TRBJ2-3, with D tentatively TRBD1 (5 bases). The V and J ends lost 7 bases and 2 bases respectively, with 13 bases between them. This CDR3 region has 14 residues. Germline CDR1 reads MDHEN; CDR2 reads SYDVKM. The CDR3 sequence: CASTTPGSTDTQYF. DNA of the CDR3: TGTGCCAGCACAACCCCAGGGTCCACAGATACGCAGTATTTT.

This rearrangement joins TRBV11-2 to TRBJ2-7; D is perhaps TRBD2 (6 bases). The length of the CDR3 is 14 residues. Germline CDR1 and CDR2: SGHAT and FQNNGV. V was trimmed by 1 base and J by 3 bases, leaving 10 bases between them. The CDR3 DNA reads as TGTGCCAGCAGCTTAGCCGGGAGACGCTACGAGCAGTACTTC. Translating it yields CASSLAGRRYEQYF.

J is TRBJ1-5 and V is TRBV19; D unresolved. CDR1 is LNHDA, CDR2 SQIVND, per germline (reference sequence). V shed 7 bases and J shed 9 bases, with 22 bases lying between them. The CDR3 spans 15 residues. This chain's CDR3 is CASTLGGGRSTPQHF. In DNA form, the CDR3 reads TGTGCCAGTACCCTGGGTGGCGGGAGATCGACGCCCCAGCATTTT.

The V and J genes are TRBV5-8 and TRBJ2-5; D is ambiguous. V was trimmed by 5 bases and J by 2 bases, leaving 4 bases between them. CDR1 and CDR2 (germline): SGHTS, YDEGEE. CDR3 length equals 11 residues. CDR3 sequence: CASRKQETQYF. The CDR3 DNA reads as TGTGCCAGCAGGAAACAAGAGACCCAGTACTTC.

V gene TRBV21-1 combines with J gene TRBJ2-2; the D call in the table, TRBD2, was not verified against the DNA. TRBV21-1 represents a pseudogene. This CDR3 comprises 15 residues. CDR3 in amino acids: CASSKGPGNTGELFF. The CDR3 DNA is TGTGCCAGCAGCAAAGGCCCCGGTAACACCGGGGAGCTGTTTTTT.

The genes are TRBV25-1 and TRBJ2-6; D not resolved. The germline gives CDR1 MGHDK, CDR2 SYGVNS. Trimming took off 7 bases at V and 2 bases at J, with 0 bases between the two ends. CDR3 length equals 11 residues. The CDR3 DNA follows: TGTGCCAGCACTGGGGCCAACGTCCTGACTTTC. This sequence encodes CASTGANVLTF.

The chain uses TRBV18 and TRBJ1-1; 7 nucleotides match TRBD1. The length of the CDR3 is 14 residues. The V gene end was trimmed by 7 bases and the J gene end by 2 bases; junction bases not matched to a gene: 7. Germline CDR1 and CDR2: KGHSH and LQKENI. The CDR3 DNA reads TGTGCCAGCTTTTGGGACAGTATAAACACTGAAGCTTTCTTT. Its protein is CASFWDSINTEAFF.

This chain links TRBV19 with TRBJ2-1, with D possibly called TRBD1 or TRBD2 (5 bases each). CDR1 LNHDA and CDR2 SQIVND come from the germline V gene (reference sequence). The V gene lost 6 bases and the J gene lost 10 bases, with 13 bases spanning the gap. CDR3 length: 12 residues. The DNA of the CDR3 is TGTGCCAGTAGCCCGGGACGGTGGGAGCAGTTCTTC. Its protein product is CASSPGRWEQFF.

The gene calls are TRBV13 and TRBJ1-2; the D is unclear. V was pared by 5 bases and J by 2 bases, with 12 bases between. This CDR3 is built from 14 residues. Germline values: CDR1 PRHDT, CDR2 FYEKMQ (reference sequence). DNA for the CDR3: TGTGCCAGCAGCAATCGAGCAGCGAACTATGGCTACACCTTC. It yields the protein CASSNRAANYGYTF.

This sequence joins TRBV5-1 and TRBJ1-4, with 12 positions matching TRBD1. Germline V lookup: CDR1 SGHRS, CDR2 YFSETQ. V was pared by 4 bases and J by 0 bases, with 7 bases of the junction left unmatched. The CDR3 spans 18 residues. The CDR3 sequence: CASSLSGTGGSTNEKLFF. In nucleotides, the CDR3 is TGCGCCAGCAGCCTATCCGGGACAGGGGGCTCAACTAATGAAAAACTGTTTTTT.

The chain employs TRBV11-2 and TRBJ2-3; TRBD2 matches 12 bases. Trimming cost V 5 bases and J 1 base; bases outside gene matches: 7. The CDR3 is 17 amino acids. CDR1 is SGHAT and CDR2 is FQNNGV in the germline V gene. In DNA form, the CDR3 reads TGTGCCAGCAGCACTGGACTAGCGGGATCGGGCACAGATACGCAGTATTTT. Translated, it gives CASSTGLAGSGTDTQYF.

V is TRBV14 and J is TRBJ2-6; no reliable D call. The CDR3 has 15 amino acids. V was shortened by 4 bases and J by 0 bases, with 7 bases between the two germline ends. The germline V gene has CDR1 SGHDN and CDR2 FVKESK. The CDR3 region has the DNA TGTGCCAGCAGCCTACGTAGCTCTGGGGCCAACGTCCTGACTTTC. It yields the protein CASSLRSSGANVLTF.

The chain has TRBV30 and TRBJ1-1; 7 nucleotides line up with TRBD1. V dropped 1 base and J dropped 1; count of bases not matched to a gene: 6. Germline V gene lookup returns CDR1 GTSNPN and CDR2 SVGIG (reference sequence). The CDR3 consists of 15 residues. The CDR3 spells CAWSDEQGWNTEAFF. The CDR3, as DNA: TGTGCCTGGAGTGACGAACAGGGGTGGAACACTGAAGCTTTCTTT.

The chain joins TRBV7-2 to TRBJ2-7, with D perhaps TRBD2 (5 bases). Trimming took 1 base from V and 2 from J, leaving 9 bases between them. Per germline, CDR1 SGHTA and CDR2 FQGNSA. This CDR3 region has 14 residues. Written as DNA, the CDR3 is TGTGCCAGCAGCTTAGTTCGGGGTGCCTACGAGCAGTACTTC. Amino acid sequence: CASSLVRGAYEQYF. The whole variable domain, remainder taken from reference TRBV7-2 and TRBJ2-7, is GAGVSQSPSNKVTEKGKDVELRCDPISGHTALYWYRQSLGQGLEFLIYFQGNSAPDKSGLPSDRFSAERTGGSVSTLTIQRTQQEDSAVYLCASSLVRGAYEQYFGPGTRLTVT.

This clone was picked up one time. Written as DNA, the CDR3 is TGTGCCAGCAGTGCGGGACAGCTCGAGCAGTACTTC. This gives the protein CASSAGQLEQYF. V usage is TRBV6-5 and J usage is TRBJ2-5; D is perhaps TRBD1 (7 bases). The DNA end favors TRBJ2-7, so the J call may be wrong. Germline V gene lookup returns CDR1 MNHEY and CDR2 SVGAGI. The CDR3 consists of 12 residues.

The chain uses TRBV9 and TRBJ2-7; TRBD2 matches at 11 bases. The CDR3 has 23 amino acids. Germline values: CDR1 SGDLS, CDR2 YYNGEE. The V and J ends lost 3 bases and 1 base, in that order; junction bases with no gene match: 27. CDR3 nucleotide sequence: TGTGCCAGCAGCGAGAGGGTGTGGTGGCAACCTAATAGCGGGAGGGGTGGTTCCTACGAGCAGTACTTC. Protein: CASSERVWWQPNSGRGGSYEQYF.